This T cell receptor beta chain comes out of a study of blood T cell repertoires in COVID-19. Across the whole study: In each case, the material was cDNA or gDNA derived from T cells, B-cell-depleted T cells, or PBMCs.

Sequencing used immunoSEQ multiplex PCR; TCRdb keeps in-frame clones, though not all of them. The table includes 200,000 to 250,000 clones, around 91% detected once. Trimming removed 11 bases from V and 2 bases from J, with 10 bases in between. The CDR3 consists of 13 residues. The germline V gene has CDR1 SGHVS and CDR2 FNYEAQ. Exposed participants encountered a COVID-19 case during the 2 weeks preceding study entry. This TCR derives from a man in his thirties or forties who had been exposed to COVID-19. V gene TRBV7-6 combines with J gene TRBJ2-6; no definite D call. The sample consisted of PBMCs or T cells enriched from blood (not recorded which). The CDR3 DNA is TGTGCCGTGCGGTCCCCTGGGGCCAACGTCCTGACTTTC. Translation: CAVRSPGANVLTF.